This TCR beta chain is from a study of tumor and adjacent non-tumor tissue in lung cancer. Study at large: Patients comprised roughly 12 adenocarcinoma, a couple of squamous cell carcinoma and 1 small cell lung cancer. On average, productive TCRbeta reads reached a few million per sample.

Three rounds of nested PCR, following a modified ARM-PCR protocol, produced the TCRbeta library. Each CDR3 protein gets one entry after TCRdb re-called the multiplex PCR reads with MiXCR. The sample has 78,000 or so distinct CDR3 sequences, around 85% seen once; the top ten hold roughly 13%. No cell sorting was done before RNA was extracted from the tissue. Newly diagnosed lung cancer patients had thoracic surgery in China, August–late 2014, without prior chemotherapy. The germline V gene encodes CDR1 MNHNS and CDR2 SASEGT. V gave up 9 bases and J gave up 14 bases; unmatched junction bases: 17. This CDR3 has 14 residues.

The receptor was derived from a woman aged 50 to 60 with non-small cell lung cancer. The chain has TRBV6-1 and TRBJ2-3, with 10 bases fitting TRBD2. The source material was lung tumor tissue. CDR3 region: CASSSGRGTDRLYF. DNA of the CDR3: TGTGCCAGTAGCAGCGGGAGGGGCACAGATAGGCTGTATTTT.